This T cell receptor beta chain derives from a study of blood T cell repertoires in COVID-19. Study-level background: The origin of the acute and convalescent COVID-19 samples was the United States, Italy and Spain. T cells, B-cell-depleted T cells, or PBMCs provided the cDNA or gDNA that served as material.

Losses at the gene ends were 5 bases for V and 5 bases for J; bases not matched to a gene: 8. The CDR3 has 14 residues. The germline V gene encodes CDR1 LNHDA and CDR2 SQIVND (reference sequence). The assay was immunoSEQ multiplex PCR, and TCRdb's table has in-frame clones only and misses some. This sample has around 70,000 clones, with 90% to 95% found just once. What was sequenced was peripheral blood. This TCR was recovered from a human donor in a cohort sampled during active COVID-19. The V and J genes are TRBV19 and TRBJ2-7; the match to TRBD1 covers 8 bases. The CDR3, as DNA: TGTGCCAGTAGTTTGGACAGGGCCCGGAACGAGCAGTACTTC. It yields the protein CASSLDRARNEQYF.